One and the same sample provided the 21 T cell receptor beta chains below, sequenced in a study of T-cell memory formation after mild COVID-19. TCRdb re-called the 5' RACE reads with MiXCR, one entry per CDR3 protein. Among about 560,000 distinct CDR3 sequences listed, roughly a fifth were seen once. The source material was PBMCs or a T cell subset sorted from them (not recorded which). The receptors were gathered from an adult woman who had mild COVID-19 (a few samples of this study predate the infection). Cell type and time point are not known.

This clonotype occurred a few times. V usage is TRBV30 and J usage is TRBJ2-3, with 7 bases fitting TRBD1. The CDR3 is made up of 13 amino acids. V lost 5 bases to trimming and J lost 2 bases; unmatched junction nucleotides: 4. CDR1 GTSNPN and CDR2 SVGIG come from the germline V gene (reference sequence). The CDR3: CAWSTGYTDTQYF. DNA for the CDR3: TGTGCCTGGTCGACAGGGTACACAGATACGCAGTATTTT.

The chain combines TRBV27 with TRBJ2-2; TRBD1 agrees at 8 bases. Germline V gene data show CDR1 as MNHEY and CDR2 as SMNVEV (reference sequence). CDR3 size: 16 residues. V was pared by 3 bases and J by 1 base, with 4 bases of the junction left unmatched. CDR3 nucleotides: TGTGCCAGCAGTTTCCGGGGACAGGTGAACACCGGGGAGCTGTTTTTT. Translated, it gives CASSFRGQVNTGELFF.

This clonotype has more than one count but fewer than ten. For the CDR3, the DNA is TGTGCCAGCAGCTTAGTCGAAGGAGCTGAAGCTTTCTTT. Translation: CASSLVEGAEAFF. The rearrangement uses TRBV7-9 and TRBJ1-1; D is uncertain. Trimming removed 1 base from V and 6 bases from J, with 9 bases in between. Germline V gives CDR1 SEHNR, CDR2 FQNEAQ (reference sequence). The CDR3 is 13 residues long.

The V and J genes are TRBV5-1 and TRBJ1-2; D gene uncertain. Trimming left V 4 bases short and J 4 bases short, with 11 bases between. Germline CDR1 and CDR2: SGHRS and YFSETQ. The CDR3 has 13 amino acids. The CDR3 loop is CASSPSDSYGYTF. The CDR3 bases are TGCGCCAGCAGCCCCTCGGATAGCTATGGCTACACCTTC.

This clonotype was counted between two and nine times. V usage is TRBV20-1 and J usage is TRBJ2-4; 7 bases map to TRBD2. V lost 6 bases to trimming and J lost 0 bases; unmatched junction nucleotides: 5. The CDR3 is 14 residues long. Looked up from germline, CDR1 is DFQATT and CDR2 is SNEGSKA (reference sequence). CDR3: CSARDYEAKNIQYF. As DNA, the CDR3 is TGCAGTGCCCGGGACTACGAAGCCAAAAACATTCAGTACTTC.

This clonotype was observed at least ten times. The rearrangement links TRBV11-2 to TRBJ1-6; a possible D gene is TRBD1 (5 bases). Trimming pared 2 bases from V and 12 bases from J, leaving 11 bases between. CDR3 length: 13 amino acids. Per the germline V gene, CDR1 is SGHAT and CDR2 is FQNNGV. CDR3 coding DNA: TGTGCCAGCAGCTTATCGGGGCTCGGACCCCTCCACTTT. This sequence encodes CASSLSGLGPLHF.

This clonotype has more than one count but fewer than ten. The chain carries TRBV5-6 and TRBJ2-7; D is ambiguous. Germline CDR1 and CDR2: SGHDT and YYEEEE. This CDR3 is built from 14 residues. Trimming stripped 3 bases from V and 6 bases from J, with 16 bases between. This CDR3 is CASSWIVSPLEQYF. The DNA of the CDR3 is TGTGCCAGCAGCTGGATAGTTTCCCCCCTCGAGCAGTACTTC.

This clonotype was counted only a few times. The V call is TRBV14, the J call TRBJ1-2; D ambiguous. The CDR3 loop spans 12 amino acids. Per germline, CDR1 SGHDN and CDR2 FVKESK. V lost 1 base to trimming and J lost 8 bases, with 8 bases between them. DNA of the CDR3: TGTGCCAGCAGCCAAGGCTATGGAGGCTACACCTTC. This translates into CASSQGYGGYTF.

Ten or more counts support this clonotype. An end of the junction does not agree with germline; a read error may underlie this. The chain joins TRBV4-1 to TRBJ1-1; no clear D. The CDR3 has 13 residues. CDR1 is MGHRA, CDR2 YSYEKL, per germline. CDR3 sequence: CASSQAGNTEAFF. The CDR3 DNA reads as TGTGCCAGCAGCCAAGCAGGGAACACTGAAGCTTTCTTT.

The sample holds a few counts of this clonotype. The genes are TRBV9 and TRBJ1-2; D unclear. The CDR3 totals 12 residues. V shed 4 bases and J shed 6 bases, with 10 bases lying between them. The V gene's germline CDR1 is SGDLS and CDR2 YYNGEE. This CDR3 reads CASSPRRDGYTF. The CDR3 DNA reads TGTGCCAGCAGCCCCCGGAGGGATGGCTACACCTTC.

The chain employs TRBV30 and TRBJ1-6, with 12 bases fitting TRBD1. Per germline, CDR1 GTSNPN and CDR2 SVGIG (reference sequence). V gave up 6 bases and J gave up 7 bases; unmatched junction bases: 7. This CDR3 contains 15 residues. In nucleotides, the CDR3 is TGTGCCTGCGGGACAGGGGGCACCGCGAATTCACCCCTCCACTTT. Its protein is CACGTGGTANSPLHF.

The chain couples TRBV5-4 to TRBJ2-3, with 7 bases fitting TRBD2. This CDR3 is built from 13 residues. V lost 4 bases and J lost 7; bases outside the gene matches: 6. The germline gives CDR1 SGHNT, CDR2 YYREEE (reference sequence). In DNA form, the CDR3 reads TGTGCCAGCAGCGAAACTAGCGCGCATACGCAGTATTTT. This encodes CASSETSAHTQYF.

The chain couples TRBV20-1 to TRBJ1-2, with 7 nucleotides matching TRBD1. V shed 6 bases, J shed 4 bases, and the junction held 8 bases outside the gene matches. The germline CDR1 and CDR2 sequences are DFQATT and SNEGSKA (reference sequence). The CDR3 sequence is 13 residues long. The CDR3 DNA reads as TGCAGTGCCCCGGGACAGCCACTCTATGGCTACACCTTC. Its translation: CSAPGQPLYGYTF.

This chain uses TRBV5-4 with TRBJ2-1, with D perhaps TRBD1 (6 bases). Looked up from germline, CDR1 is SGHNT and CDR2 is YYREEE (reference sequence). The CDR3 spans 14 residues. V was cut by 0 bases and J by 7 bases, with 11 bases left in between. The CDR3 is CASSLEQGMNEQFF. The CDR3 bases are TGTGCCAGCAGCTTGGAGCAGGGGATGAATGAGCAGTTCTTC. Full variable domain (missing parts from reference TRBV5-4 and TRBJ2-1): ETGVTQSPTHLIKTRGQQVTLRCSSQSGHNTVSWYQQALGQGPQFIFQYYREEENGRGNFPPRFSGLQFPNYSSELNVNALELDDSALYLCASSLEQGMNEQFFGPGTRLTVL.

The CDR3: CASSPRLAGAVGGELFF. CDR3 DNA sequence: TGTGCCAGCTCACCACGACTAGCGGGGGCTGTCGGCGGGGAGCTGTTTTTT. The V call is TRBV18, the J call TRBJ2-2; TRBD2 aligns across 12 bases. Losses at the gene ends were 1 base for V and 7 bases for J; bases not matched to a gene: 7. Germline lookup yields CDR1 KGHSH and CDR2 LQKENI. There are 17 residues in the CDR3.

The genes are TRBV7-2 and TRBJ2-7; 11 nucleotides align to TRBD2. The CDR3 is 16 residues long. V trimming: 5 bases; J trimming: 0 bases; junction bases outside the gene matches: 6. Germline V gives CDR1 SGHTA, CDR2 FQGNSA. CDR3 amino acids: CASSMPLAGGSYEQYF. CDR3 sequence (DNA): TGTGCCAGCAGCATGCCCCTAGCGGGGGGCTCCTACGAGCAGTACTTC.

The chain employs TRBV7-6 and TRBJ2-1; D is unresolved. V was trimmed by 3 bases and J by 5 bases, leaving 11 bases between them. The CDR3 totals 14 residues. From germline, CDR1 is SGHVS and CDR2 FNYEAQ. For the CDR3, the DNA is TGTGCCAGCAGCTTGGCCCTAGGGCACAATGAGCAGTTCTTC. It translates to CASSLALGHNEQFF.

The rearrangement joins TRBV5-1 to TRBJ1-1, with D possibly matching TRBD1 (5 bases). The CDR3 extends over 15 amino acids. Germline CDR1 SGHRS, CDR2 YFSETQ. Trimming shortened V by 7 bases and J by 0 bases, and 16 bases separated the two germline ends. The CDR3 is CASRDRESMNTEAFF. CDR3 nucleotides: TGCGCCAGCCGCGACAGAGAATCCATGAACACTGAAGCTTTCTTT.

This clonotype came up a few times. The gene calls are TRBV12-3 or TRBV12-4 and TRBJ2-7; D assignment may be TRBD1 or TRBD2 (5 bases each). The CDR3 is 16 amino acids. Trimming shortened V by 6 bases and J by 7 bases, and 25 bases separated the two germline ends. CDR3 coding DNA: TGTGCCAGCAGCTACAGGATGCGCTCCCCTACGGGGGAGCAGTACTTC. This codes for CASSYRMRSPTGEQYF.

This clonotype occurred a few times. The chain joins TRBV5-1 to TRBJ2-2, with D possibly TRBD2 on 5 matching bases. CDR3 size: 16 residues. CDR1 and CDR2 (germline): SGHRS, YFSETQ. The V and J ends lost 4 bases and 3 bases respectively, with 16 bases between them. Here the CDR3 DNA reads TGCGCCAGCAGCCCCCCGTCTGGGGAGCACACCGGGGAGCTGTTTTTT. It encodes CASSPPSGEHTGELFF. Full variable domain (missing parts from reference TRBV5-1 and TRBJ2-2): KAGVTQTPRYLIKTRGQQVTLSCSPISGHRSVSWYQQTPGQGLQFLFEYFSETQRNKGNFPGRFSGRQFSNSRSEMNVSTLELGDSALYLCASSPPSGEHTGELFFGEGSRLTVL.

The chain combines TRBV4-3 with TRBJ2-3, with no clear D. CDR1 and CDR2 from the germline V gene are LGHNA and YSLEER. The V end was cut by 0 bases, the J end by 8 bases, with 15 bases between. The CDR3 covers 15 residues. The CDR3 bases are TGCGCCAGCAGCCAAGAGAGGTGGGCCCGTTTTACGCAGTATTTT. Amino acids: CASSQERWARFTQYF.